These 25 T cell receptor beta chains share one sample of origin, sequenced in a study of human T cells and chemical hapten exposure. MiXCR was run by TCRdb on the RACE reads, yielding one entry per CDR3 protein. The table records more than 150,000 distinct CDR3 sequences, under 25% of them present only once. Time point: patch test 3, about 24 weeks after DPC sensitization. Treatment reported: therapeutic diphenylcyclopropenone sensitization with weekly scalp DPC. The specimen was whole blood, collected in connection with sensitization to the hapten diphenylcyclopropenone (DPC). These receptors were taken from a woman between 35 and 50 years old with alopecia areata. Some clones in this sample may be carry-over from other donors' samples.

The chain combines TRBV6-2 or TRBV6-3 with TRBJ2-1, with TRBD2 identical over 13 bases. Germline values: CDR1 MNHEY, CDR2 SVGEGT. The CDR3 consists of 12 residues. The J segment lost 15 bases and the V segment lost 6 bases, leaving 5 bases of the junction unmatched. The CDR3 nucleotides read TGTGCCAGCAGCTCCTGGACTAGCGGGGGGTTCTTC. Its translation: CASSSWTSGGFF.

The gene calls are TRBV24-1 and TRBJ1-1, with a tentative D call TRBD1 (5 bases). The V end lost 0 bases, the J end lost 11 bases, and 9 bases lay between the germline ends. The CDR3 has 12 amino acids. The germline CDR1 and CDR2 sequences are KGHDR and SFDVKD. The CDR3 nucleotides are TGTGCCACCAGTGATTTGCGGGGGGGTGCTTTCTTT. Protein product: CATSDLRGGAFF.

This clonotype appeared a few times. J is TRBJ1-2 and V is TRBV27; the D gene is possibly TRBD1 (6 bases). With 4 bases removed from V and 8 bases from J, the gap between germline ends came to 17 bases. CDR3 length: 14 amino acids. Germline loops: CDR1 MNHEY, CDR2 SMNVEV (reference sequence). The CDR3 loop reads CASSSLSTGRGYTF. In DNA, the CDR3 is TGTGCCAGCAGTTCCCTCTCTACAGGGCGAGGCTACACCTTC.

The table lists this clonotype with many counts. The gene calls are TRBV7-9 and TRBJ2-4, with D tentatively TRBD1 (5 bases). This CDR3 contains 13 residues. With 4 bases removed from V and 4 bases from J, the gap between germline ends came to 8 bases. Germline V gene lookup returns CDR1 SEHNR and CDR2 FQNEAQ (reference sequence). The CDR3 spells CASSSDRKNIQYF. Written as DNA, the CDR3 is TGTGCCAGCAGCTCTGACAGAAAAAACATTCAGTACTTC. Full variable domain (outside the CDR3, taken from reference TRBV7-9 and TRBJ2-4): DTGVSQNPRHKITKRGQNVTFRCDPISEHNRLYWYRQTLGQGPEFLTYFQNEAQLEKSRLLSDRFSAERPKGSFSTLEIQRTEQGDSAMYLCASSSDRKNIQYFGAGTRLSVL.

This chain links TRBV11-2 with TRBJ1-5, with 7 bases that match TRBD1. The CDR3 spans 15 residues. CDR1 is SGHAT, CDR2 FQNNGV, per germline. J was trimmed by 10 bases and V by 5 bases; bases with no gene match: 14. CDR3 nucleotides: TGTGCCAGCAGCCCAGGGGGGGCAGGGGCCGGTCCCCAGCATTTT. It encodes CASSPGGAGAGPQHF.

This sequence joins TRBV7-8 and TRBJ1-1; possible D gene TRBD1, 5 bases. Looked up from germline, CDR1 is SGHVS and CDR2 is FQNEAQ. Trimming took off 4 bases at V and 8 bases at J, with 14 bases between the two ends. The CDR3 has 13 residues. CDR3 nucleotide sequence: TGTGCCAGCAGCTACGCCCGGGGCTTAGAAGCTTTCTTT. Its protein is CASSYARGLEAFF.

This CDR3 reads CASRPERSSIDTQYF. CDR3 sequence (DNA): TGTGCCAGCAGACCAGAGCGGAGCAGTATAGATACGCAGTATTTT. The chain combines TRBV28 with TRBJ2-3, with D tentatively TRBD2 (5 bases). Germline-derived CDR1 and CDR2 are MDHEN and SYDVKM. This CDR3 has 15 amino acids. V lost 6 bases, J lost 5 bases, and 18 bases lay in between.

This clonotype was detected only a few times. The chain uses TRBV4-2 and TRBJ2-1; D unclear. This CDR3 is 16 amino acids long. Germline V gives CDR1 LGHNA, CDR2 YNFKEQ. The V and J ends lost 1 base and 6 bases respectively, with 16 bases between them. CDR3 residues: CASSQARAQRVNEQFF. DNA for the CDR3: TGTGCCAGCAGCCAAGCACGGGCCCAGAGAGTCAATGAGCAGTTCTTC.

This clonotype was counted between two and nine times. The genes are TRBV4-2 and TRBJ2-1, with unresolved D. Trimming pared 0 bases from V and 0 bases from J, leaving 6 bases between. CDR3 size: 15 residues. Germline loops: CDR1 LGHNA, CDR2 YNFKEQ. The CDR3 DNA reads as TGTGCCAGCAGCCAAGATTGGAGCTCCTACAATGAGCAGTTCTTC. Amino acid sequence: CASSQDWSSYNEQFF.

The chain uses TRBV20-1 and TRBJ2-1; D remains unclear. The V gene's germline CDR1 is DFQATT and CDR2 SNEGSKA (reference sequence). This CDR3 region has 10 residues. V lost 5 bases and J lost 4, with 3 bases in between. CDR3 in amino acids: CSAQYNEQFF. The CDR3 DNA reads TGCAGTGCTCAGTACAATGAGCAGTTCTTC.

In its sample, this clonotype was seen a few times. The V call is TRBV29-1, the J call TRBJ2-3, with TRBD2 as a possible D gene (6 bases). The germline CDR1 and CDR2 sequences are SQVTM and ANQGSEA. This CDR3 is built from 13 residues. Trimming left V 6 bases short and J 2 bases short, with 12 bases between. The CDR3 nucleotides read TGCAGCGTGGGGACTTCCAACACAGATACGCAGTATTTT. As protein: CSVGTSNTDTQYF.

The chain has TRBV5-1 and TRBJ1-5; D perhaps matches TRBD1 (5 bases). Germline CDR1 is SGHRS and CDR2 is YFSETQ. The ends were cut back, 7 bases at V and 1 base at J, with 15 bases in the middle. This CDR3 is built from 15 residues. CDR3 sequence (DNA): TGCGCCAGCCACCTGAGGGGATTGAGCAATCAGCCCCAGCATTTT. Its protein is CASHLRGLSNQPQHF.

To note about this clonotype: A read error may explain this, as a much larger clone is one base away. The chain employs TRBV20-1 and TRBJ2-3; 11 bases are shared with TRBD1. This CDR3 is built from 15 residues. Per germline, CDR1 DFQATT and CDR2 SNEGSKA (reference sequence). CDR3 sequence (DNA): TGCGGTGCAAACGAGGGACAGGGGGAGGCAGATACGCAGTATTTT. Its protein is CGANEGQGEADTQYF.

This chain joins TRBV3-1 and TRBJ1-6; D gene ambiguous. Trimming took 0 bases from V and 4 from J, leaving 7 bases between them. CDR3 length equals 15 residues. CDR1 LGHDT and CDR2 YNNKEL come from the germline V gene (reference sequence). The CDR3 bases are TGTGCCAGCAGCCAAGAACCAGATTATAATTCACCCCTCCACTTT. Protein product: CASSQEPDYNSPLHF.

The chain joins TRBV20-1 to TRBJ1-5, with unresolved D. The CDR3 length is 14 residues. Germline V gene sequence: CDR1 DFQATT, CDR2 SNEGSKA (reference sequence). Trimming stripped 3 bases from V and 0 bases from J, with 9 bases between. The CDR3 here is CSASLANSNQPQHF. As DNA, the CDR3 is TGCAGTGCTAGTCTGGCTAATAGCAATCAGCCCCAGCATTTT.

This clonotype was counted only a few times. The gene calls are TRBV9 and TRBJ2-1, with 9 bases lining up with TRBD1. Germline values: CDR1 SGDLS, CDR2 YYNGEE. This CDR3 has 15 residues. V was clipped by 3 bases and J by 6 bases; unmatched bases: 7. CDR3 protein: CASSAGTGSSNEQFF. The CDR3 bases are TGTGCCAGCAGCGCCGGGACAGGGAGCTCCAATGAGCAGTTCTTC.

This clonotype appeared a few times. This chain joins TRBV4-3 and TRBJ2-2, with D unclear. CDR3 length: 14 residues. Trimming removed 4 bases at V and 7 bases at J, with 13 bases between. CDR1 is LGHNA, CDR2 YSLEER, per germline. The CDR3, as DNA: TGCGCCAGCAGCCGAACTATAGAAGTCGGGGAGCTGTTTTTT. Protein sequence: CASSRTIEVGELFF.

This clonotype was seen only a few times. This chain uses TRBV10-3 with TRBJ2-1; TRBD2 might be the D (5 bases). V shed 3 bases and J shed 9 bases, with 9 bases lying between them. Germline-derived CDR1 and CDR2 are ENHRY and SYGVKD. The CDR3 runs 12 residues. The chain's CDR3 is CAISDGVGEQFF. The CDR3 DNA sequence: TGTGCCATCAGTGACGGGGTGGGTGAGCAGTTCTTC.

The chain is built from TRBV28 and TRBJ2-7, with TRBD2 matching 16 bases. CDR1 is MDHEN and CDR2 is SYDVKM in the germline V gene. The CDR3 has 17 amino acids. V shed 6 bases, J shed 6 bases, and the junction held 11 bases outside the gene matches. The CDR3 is CASRLGGLAGGQSEQYF. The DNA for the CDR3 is TGTGCCAGCAGACTGGGGGGACTAGCGGGAGGGCAAAGCGAGCAGTACTTC.

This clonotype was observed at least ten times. CDR3 amino acids: CASRYTSTDTQYF. The CDR3 DNA reads as TGTGCCAGCAGGTACACTAGCACAGATACGCAGTATTTT. The gene calls are TRBV12-3 or TRBV12-4 and TRBJ2-3, with no clear D. The CDR3 sequence is 13 residues long. V was shortened by 6 bases and J by 0 bases, with 7 bases between the two germline ends.

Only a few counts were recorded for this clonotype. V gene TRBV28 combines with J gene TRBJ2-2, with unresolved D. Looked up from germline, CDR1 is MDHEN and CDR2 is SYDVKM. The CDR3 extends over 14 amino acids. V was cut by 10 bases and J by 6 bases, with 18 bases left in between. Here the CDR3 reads CATGRFMNAGELFF. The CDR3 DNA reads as TGTGCCACCGGCAGGTTCATGAATGCCGGGGAGCTGTTTTTT. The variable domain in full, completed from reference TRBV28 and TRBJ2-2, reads DVKVTQSSRYLVKRTGEKVFLECVQDMDHENMFWYRQDPGLGLRLIYFSYDVKMKEKGDIPEGYSVSREKKERFSLILESASTNQTSMYLCATGRFMNAGELFFGEGSRLTVL.

The DNA of the CDR3 is TGTGCCACCAGTGATTTAGGGGTAGCGGGACCGAACACCGGGGAGCTGTTTTTT. It encodes CATSDLGVAGPNTGELFF. This chain links TRBV24-1 with TRBJ2-2; TRBD2 matches at 8 bases. The germline V gene has CDR1 KGHDR and CDR2 SFDVKD. The CDR3 is 18 amino acids. Losses at the gene ends were 1 base for V and 0 bases for J; bases not matched to a gene: 6.

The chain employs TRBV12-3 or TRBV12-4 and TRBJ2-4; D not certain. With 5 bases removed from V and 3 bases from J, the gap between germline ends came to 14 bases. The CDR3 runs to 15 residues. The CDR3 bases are TGTGCCAGCAGTGCCCCTGGCCCACGCAAAAACATTCAGTACTTC. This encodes CASSAPGPRKNIQYF.

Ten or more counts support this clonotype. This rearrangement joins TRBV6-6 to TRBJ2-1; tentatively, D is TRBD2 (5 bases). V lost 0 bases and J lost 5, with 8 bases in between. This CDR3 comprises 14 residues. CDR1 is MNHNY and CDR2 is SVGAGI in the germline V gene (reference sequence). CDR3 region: CASSYSGSNNEQFF. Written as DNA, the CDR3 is TGTGCCAGCAGTTACTCGGGGAGCAACAATGAGCAGTTCTTC.

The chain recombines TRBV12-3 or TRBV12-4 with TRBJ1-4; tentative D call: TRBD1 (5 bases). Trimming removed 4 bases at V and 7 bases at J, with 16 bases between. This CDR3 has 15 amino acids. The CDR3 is CASSSPRDGGEKLFF. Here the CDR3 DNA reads TGTGCCAGCAGTTCCCCACGCGATGGGGGTGAAAAACTGTTTTTT.